Listed below are T cell receptor beta chains from one sample, sequenced in a study of shared T cell receptors in the human thymus. Sequencing was performed with immunoSEQ multiplex PCR; in TCRdb, only in-frame clones are kept and a portion is missing. Here the sample spans hundreds of thousands of clones, over 75% being singletons. These sequences were also reported in another study, on human thymus T cells.

The sample taken for sequencing was thymocytes. Every receptor here comes from a boy in the first two years of life with a congenital heart defect. CDR3s include the opening cysteine and the closing phenylalanine or tryptophan. D genes are given only for firm matches. Clone size is not always given. Where it is, it says once, few, many or a class for expanded clones.

D gene	J gene	clone size	V gene	CDR3 DNA	CDR3 protein
NA	TRBJ2-3	NA	TRBV5-4	TGTGCCAGCAGCTCCGGGAGCAAGAGGTCGACAGATACGCAGTATTTT	CASSSGSKRSTDTQYF
TRBD1	TRBJ2-3	NA	TRBV25-1	TGTGCCAGCCAGGGACAGGAAGGGCCAGATACGCAGTATTTT	CASQGQEGPDTQYF
NA	TRBJ1-2	NA	TRBV14	TGTGCCAGCAGCCAAGATCCGGGGGACCGAGGCTACACCTTC	CASSQDPGDRGYTF
NA	TRBJ1-5	NA	TRBV28	TGTGCCAGCAGTTTACAGGGAGGGCAGAGTCAGCCCCAGCATTTT	CASSLQGGQSQPQHF
NA	TRBJ1-4	NA	TRBV14	TGTGCCAGCAGCCAAGATCGCGACAGAATATATGAAAAACTGTTTTTT	CASSQDRDRIYEKLFF
NA	TRBJ2-5	NA	TRBV9	TGTGCCAGCAGCGGTCAATACCAAGAGACCCAGTACTTC	CASSGQYQETQYF
TRBD1	TRBJ2-7	NA	TRBV10-3	TGTGCCATGGGACAGGGATCGTACGAGCAGTACTTC	CAMGQGSYEQYF
NA	TRBJ1-1	NA	TRBV4-3	TGCGCCAGCAGCCAAGATCGTATCAGGGGAGGGATAATGAACACTGAAGCTTTCTTT	CASSQDRIRGGIMNTEAFF
NA	TRBJ2-3	NA	TRBV5-1	TGCGCCAGCAGCTTGGAGTCTAGCCCGGAGGATACGCAGTATTTT	CASSLESSPEDTQYF
NA	TRBJ2-1	NA	TRBV7-2	TGTGCCAGCAGCCCACGGGTGGTCCTTGCGGACAATGAGCAGTTCTTC	CASSPRVVLADNEQFF
TRBD1	TRBJ2-7	NA	TRBV5-1	TGCGCCAGCAGCATGGATTGGACAGGGGGCTACGAGCAGTACTTC	CASSMDWTGGYEQYF
TRBD1	TRBJ2-5	NA	TRBV19	TGTGCCAGTAGTATACGGGACAGTTTAGAGACCCAGTACTTC	CASSIRDSLETQYF
TRBD1	TRBJ2-4	NA	TRBV7-2	TGTGCCAGCAGCTTATGGAGGGACAGGGTGGAGGGAAACATTCAGTACTTC	CASSLWRDRVEGNIQYF
NA	TRBJ2-3	NA	TRBV4-3	TGCGCCAGCAGCCAAGAAGGGGCGCGGAGGCAGTATTTT	CASSQEGARRQYF
NA	TRBJ1-2	NA	TRBV7-8	TGTGCCAGCAGCTTTTCTGGGCAGGTCCAGGACTATGGCTACACCTTC	CASSFSGQVQDYGYTF
TRBD2	TRBJ2-1	NA	TRBV4-3	TGCGCCAGCAGCCAAGAGATCGGGGAATTCCAGCGGGAGCCCAATGAGCAGTTCTTC	CASSQEIGEFQREPNEQFF
TRBD1	TRBJ2-1	NA	TRBV5-4	TGTGCCAGCACCACCCGGGACAGGGGGAATGAGCAGTTCTTC	CASTTRDRGNEQFF
TRBD2	TRBJ2-1	NA	TRBV15	TGTGCCACCGTTAATTATAAGTCGGGGGGTCCGGGACCACCCTTTGGGAATGAGCAGTTCTTC	CATVNYKSGGPGPPFGNEQFF
NA	TRBJ2-7	once	TRBV10-2	TGCGCCAGCAGGAGTGCCCCCTCCTACGAGCAGTACTTC	CASRSAPSYEQYF
NA	TRBJ2-4	NA	TRBV27	TGTGCCAGCAGCACAGAGCACAGCAAAAACATTCAGTACTTC	CASSTEHSKNIQYF
NA	TRBJ1-3	NA	TRBV5-8	TGTGCCAGCAGCTTGTTTTGGAGCTCTGGAAACACCATATATTTT	CASSLFWSSGNTIYF
NA	TRBJ1-4	NA	TRBV7-9	TGTGCCAGCAGAAGAGGAGAAGGAGACCTTGAAAAACTGTTTTTT	CASRRGEGDLEKLFF
TRBD1	TRBJ1-5	NA	TRBV27	TGTGCCAGCAGGGGACAGTACAATCAGCCCCAGCATTTT	CASRGQYNQPQHF
NA	TRBJ2-1	NA	TRBV4-1	TGCGCCTCTGGGACCGGCGGGGCCTACAATGAGCAGTTCTTC	CASGTGGAYNEQFF
NA	TRBJ2-7	NA	TRBV4-3	TGCGCCAGCAGCCAAGGGCTGGGGACTGGCTACGAGCAGTACTTC	CASSQGLGTGYEQYF
NA	TRBJ2-5	NA	TRBV25-1	TGTGCCAGCAGTGACCCCAGGGTGTACGGGGAGACCCAGTACTTC	CASSDPRVYGETQYF
TRBD1	TRBJ1-2	NA	TRBV6-5	TGTGCCAGCACCCCCCAGACAGGGGGGTTTGGCTACACCTTC	CASTPQTGGFGYTF
NA	TRBJ2-5	NA	TRBV29-1	TGCAGCGTTGAACTTCATGGCGGGGGCTGGGGAGAGACCCAGTACTTC	CSVELHGGGWGETQYF
NA	TRBJ2-1	NA	TRBV7-9	TGTGCCAGCAGACATGACGGGGAAGGCGGGTCAACCTACAATGAGCAGTTCTTC	CASRHDGEGGSTYNEQFF
NA	TRBJ2-7	NA	TRBV5-1	TGCGCCAGCAGCATTAGTGAATACGAGCAGTACTTC	CASSISEYEQYF
NA	TRBJ2-7	NA	TRBV5-6	TGTGCCAGCAGCTTCGGACTTGCTAACCCCGAGCAGTACTTC	CASSFGLANPEQYF
TRBD1	TRBJ2-7	NA	TRBV28	TGTGCCAGCAGAGGGACAGGGGACCACGAGCAGTACTTC	CASRGTGDHEQYF
TRBD2	TRBJ2-3	NA	TRBV28	TGTGCCAGCAGTATTCTCGGACTAGCGGGAGGAGATACGCAGTATTTT	CASSILGLAGGDTQYF
NA	TRBJ1-2	NA	TRBV4-1	TGCGCCAGCAGCCAAGGCCCAGGGCTTTTAGGCTACACCTTC	CASSQGPGLLGYTF
NA	TRBJ1-1	NA	TRBV4-3	TGCGCCAGCAGCCAAGTGTGGGCATCCCGGACTGAAGCTTTCTTT	CASSQVWASRTEAFF
TRBD1	TRBJ1-5	NA	TRBV4-3	TGCGCCAGCAGCCAAGGTACAGGGGGCGAGTACAATCAGCCCCAGCATTTT	CASSQGTGGEYNQPQHF
NA	TRBJ1-2	NA	TRBV7-2	TGTGCCAGCAGCTTAGATCCCAGGGAAAGGATGAATGGCTACACCTTC	CASSLDPRERMNGYTF
TRBD1	TRBJ2-7	NA	TRBV28	TGTGCCAGCAGTACACCGGGACAGGGGGCCTACGAGCAGTACTTC	CASSTPGQGAYEQYF
NA	TRBJ2-2	NA	TRBV5-1	TGCGCCAGCAGCTTGGGCAGGGAAAACACCGGGGAGCTGTTTTTT	CASSLGRENTGELFF
NA	TRBJ1-1	few	TRBV5-1	TGCGCCAGCAGCTTGGATCGAGGAACAGGGTGGGCCATGAACACTGAAGCTTTCTTT	CASSLDRGTGWAMNTEAFF
NA	TRBJ1-4	NA	TRBV28	TGTGCCAGCAGCAACACAAGAAATGAAAAACTGTTTTTT	CASSNTRNEKLFF
TRBD1	TRBJ1-5	NA	TRBV28	TGTGCCAGCAGTTTCAGGCCGGGACAGGGGTATCAGCCCCAGCATTTT	CASSFRPGQGYQPQHF
NA	TRBJ2-3	NA	TRBV10-3	TGTGCCATCAGTGAAGGAGGGCCCGAGCCAGATACGCAGTATTTT	CAISEGGPEPDTQYF
TRBD1	TRBJ2-7	once	TRBV6-5	TGTGCCAGCAGTTACTCCGGGACAGGGAGTTACGAGCAGTACTTC	CASSYSGTGSYEQYF
NA	TRBJ2-5	NA	TRBV7-9	TGTGCCAGCAGCTTAGCGGAAAGTGGCAGGCGATTTTATCAAGAGACCCAGTACTTC	CASSLAESGRRFYQETQYF
NA	TRBJ1-2	NA	TRBV15	TGTGCCACCAGCTTTGGTCTATCTAACTATGGCTACACCTTC	CATSFGLSNYGYTF
TRBD1	TRBJ2-7	NA	TRBV5-5	TGTGCCAGCAGCTTGGTTTCAGTAGGACAGGGGGTTTACGAGCAGTACTTC	CASSLVSVGQGVYEQYF
NA	TRBJ2-5	NA	TRBV2	TGTGCCAGCCGAAGGGACAACAACCAAGAGACCCAGTACTTC	CASRRDNNQETQYF